This T cell receptor beta chain was recorded in a study of blood T cell repertoires in COVID-19. Looking at the study overall: Samples representing acute and convalescent COVID-19 were sourced from the United States, Italy and Spain. PBMCs, B-cell-depleted T cells, or T cells were the source of the cDNA or gDNA that made up the material.

Authors' analysis steps: Amplification with reference gene primers provided the estimates of nucleated cell counts. This table comes from immunoSEQ multiplex PCR, and its TCRdb copy is limited to in-frame clones, with some not included. The V and J calls and clone size are taken from that table; D and trimming were inferred from the DNA. The table has 140,000 to 150,000 clones, roughly four fifths seen once. The CDR3 has 15 residues. Germline CDR1 reads MNHNY; CDR2 reads SVGAGI (reference sequence). Unmatched junction bases numbered 6, after V lost 6 bases and J lost 2 bases. This clone was seen many times.

The clonotype comes from a human donor with acute or convalescent COVID-19. The donor label of this sample is uncertain. Sequenced input: peripheral blood. This sequence joins TRBV6-6 and TRBJ2-2, with 7 nucleotides matching TRBD1. In nucleotides, the CDR3 is TGTGCCAGCAGGTCTACAGGGGTTAACACCGGGGAGCTGTTTTTT. Residues: CASRSTGVNTGELFF.